This TCR beta chain was captured in a study of T cell changes during pregnancy in multiple sclerosis. Data came from immunoSEQ multiplex PCR; TCRdb stores just in-frame clones and leaves some out. The table records more than 20,000 clones, 90% to 95% of them present only once. The CDR3 loop spans 16 amino acids. The germline CDR1 and CDR2 sequences are MDHEN and SYDVKM. V gave up 6 bases and J gave up 5 bases, with 22 bases separating them. Source: CD8+ T cells from peripheral blood mononuclear cells, taken in the third trimester of pregnancy. This chain connects TRBV28 to TRBJ1-2; D not resolved. The clonotype originates from a female donor with multiple sclerosis, enrolled in a pregnancy study. The CDR3 bases are TGTGCCAGCAGCTTTCCGAGAGAAAAGCTCGGGTATGGCTACACCTTC. Its translation: CASSFPREKLGYGYTF.